Shown below are 21 T cell receptor beta chains from a single sample sequenced in a study of blood T cell repertoires in COVID-19. Libraries were prepared by immunoSEQ multiplex PCR; TCRdb keeps only in-frame clonotypes and omits some of them. The data hold about 100,000 clones, with about 90% observed a single time. The sequencing input was peripheral blood. The receptors stem from a man aged 25-40 years in a cohort sampled during active COVID-19.

The chain carries TRBV7-2 and TRBJ2-6; D is unresolved. CDR3 length equals 13 residues. V was cut by 5 bases and J by 1 base, with 3 bases left in between. Germline CDR1 and CDR2: SGHTA and FQGNSA. The CDR3 nucleotides are TGTGCCAGCAGCCCATCTGGGGCCAACGTCCTGACTTTC. This encodes CASSPSGANVLTF. Based on the CDR3 plus reference TRBV7-2 and TRBJ2-6, the full variable domain is GAGVSQSPSNKVTEKGKDVELRCDPISGHTALYWYRQSLGQGLEFLIYFQGNSAPDKSGLPSDRFSAERTGGSVSTLTIQRTQQEDSAVYLCASSPSGANVLTFGAGSRLTVL.

The chain employs TRBV3-1 (or the pseudogene TRBV3-2) and TRBJ1-1; 7 nucleotides align to TRBD1. CDR1 and CDR2 from the germline V gene are LGHDT and YNNKEL (reference sequence). J lost 4 bases, V lost 3 bases, and 8 bases had no gene match. This CDR3 is 15 amino acids long. The CDR3 DNA reads TGTGCCAGCAGCCACTCGGAGGGGGCAGGCACTGAAGCTTTCTTT. Protein sequence: CASSHSEGAGTEAFF.

This clone has only one observation. The CDR3 loop reads CASSDYDRAYGYTF. CDR3 in DNA: TGTGCCAGCAGTGACTACGACAGGGCCTATGGCTACACCTTC. The chain is built from TRBV25-1 and TRBJ1-2; 7 positions agree with TRBD1. The CDR3 covers 14 residues. Germline CDR1 MGHDK, CDR2 SYGVNS. Losses at the gene ends were 3 bases for V and 4 bases for J; bases not matched to a gene: 5.

The gene calls are TRBV6-5 and TRBJ2-3, with 8 bases matching TRBD2. Trimming at V came to 8 bases and at J to 1 base, leaving 8 bases not matched to a gene. From germline, CDR1 is MNHEY and CDR2 SVGAGI. The CDR3 contains 15 residues. The CDR3 coding sequence is TGTGCCAGCGAATACGCAGCGGGGGGCACAGATACGCAGTATTTT. Protein sequence: CASEYAAGGTDTQYF.

The chain combines TRBV19 with TRBJ1-2; 7 bases line up with TRBD1. There are 14 residues in the CDR3. Per the germline V gene, CDR1 is LNHDA and CDR2 is SQIVND (reference sequence). J lost 2 bases, V lost 6 bases, and 6 bases had no gene match. DNA for the CDR3: TGTGCCAGTAGCGAGACAGGGAACAACTATGGCTACACCTTC. This sequence encodes CASSETGNNYGYTF.

The chain couples TRBV5-1 to TRBJ2-3; the match to TRBD1 covers 9 bases. Germline lookup yields CDR1 SGHRS and CDR2 YFSETQ. This CDR3 contains 16 residues. Trimming removed 3 bases from V and 4 bases from J; junction bases left unmatched: 9. For the CDR3, the DNA is TGCGCCAGCAGCTGGGGACAGGGTCGAAGCGCAGATACGCAGTATTTT. This codes for CASSWGQGRSADTQYF.

This clone was seen only once. This chain uses TRBV7-9 with TRBJ2-5; the match to TRBD2 covers 16 bases. Germline V gene sequence: CDR1 SEHNR, CDR2 FQNEAQ (reference sequence). The CDR3 has 18 amino acids. The junction had 6 bases not matched to a gene; V was cut back by 5 bases and J by 0 bases. The CDR3 DNA sequence: TGTGCCAGCAGCCTGGGACTAGCGGGGGGGCCGTACCAAGAGACCCAGTACTTC. Its protein is CASSLGLAGGPYQETQYF.

The chain couples TRBV7-9 to TRBJ2-5, with D tentatively TRBD1 (6 bases). Per the germline V gene, CDR1 is SEHNR and CDR2 is FQNEAQ (reference sequence). The CDR3 is 15 residues long. Trimming took off 5 bases at V and 2 bases at J, with 15 bases between the two ends. CDR3 loop: CASSHSGTYQETQYF. DNA of the CDR3: TGTGCCAGCAGCCACTCAGGGACATATCAAGAGACCCAGTACTTC.

This rearrangement joins TRBV10-1 to TRBJ2-6; no clear D gene. This CDR3 region has 14 residues. Germline V gene data show CDR1 as WNHNN and CDR2 as SYGVQD (reference sequence). Trimming took 5 bases from V and 3 from J, leaving 8 bases between them. The CDR3 DNA is TGCGCCAGCAGTCCCCAATTTGGGGCCAACGTCCTGACTTTC. Protein: CASSPQFGANVLTF.

V and J are TRBV11-2 and TRBJ2-3, with 9 bases that match TRBD1. Germline V lookup: CDR1 SGHAT, CDR2 FQNNGV. CDR3 length: 16 amino acids. Trimming cost V 1 base and J 0 bases; bases outside gene matches: 2. This CDR3 is CASSLVGQGSTDTQYF. The CDR3 coding sequence is TGTGCCAGCAGCTTAGTTGGACAGGGGAGCACAGATACGCAGTATTTT.

This clone was seen a single time. V gene TRBV13 combines with J gene TRBJ1-4; TRBD1 aligns across 8 bases. The CDR3 runs 17 residues. V lost 6 bases, J lost 4 bases, and 13 bases stayed unmatched. CDR1 PRHDT and CDR2 FYEKMQ come from the germline V gene (reference sequence). CDR3 residues: CASSPGGYSTGNEKLFF. For the CDR3, the DNA is TGTGCCAGCAGTCCAGGGGGCTACTCAACCGGTAATGAAAAACTGTTTTTT.

The rearrangement links TRBV12-3 or TRBV12-4 to TRBJ1-3; D remains ambiguous. Trimming stripped 7 bases from V and 2 bases from J, with 9 bases between. The CDR3 runs 13 residues. The CDR3 sequence is CASITTPGNTIYF. The CDR3, as DNA: TGTGCCAGCATCACGACACCTGGAAACACCATATATTTT.

The V gene is TRBV5-1, the J gene TRBJ2-5; TRBD1 matches at 7 bases. Germline V gene sequence: CDR1 SGHRS, CDR2 YFSETQ. The CDR3 extends over 15 amino acids. J was trimmed by 4 bases and V by 0 bases; bases with no gene match: 6. The CDR3 loop reads CASSLAGGKLETQYF. DNA for the CDR3: TGCGCCAGCAGCTTGGCAGGGGGAAAATTAGAGACCCAGTACTTC.

This sequence joins TRBV10-3 and TRBJ2-3, with 10 bases fitting TRBD2. Germline loops: CDR1 ENHRY, CDR2 SYGVKD. The CDR3 sequence is 16 residues long. After removal of 5 bases from V and 1 base from J, the junction contained 6 bases not matched to a gene. In DNA, the CDR3 is TGTGCCATCAGTACCCCCACTAGCGGGGGCACAGATACGCAGTATTTT. Residues: CAISTPTSGGTDTQYF.

The chain combines TRBV6-5 with TRBJ1-4; no clear D gene. CDR3 length: 13 residues. The germline V and J ends were trimmed by 2 bases and 8 bases, with 9 bases remaining between them. Germline V lookup: CDR1 MNHEY, CDR2 SVGAGI. The CDR3 here is CASSYTGSEKLFF. CDR3 nucleotide sequence: TGTGCCAGCAGTTACACCGGGTCCGAAAAACTGTTTTTT.

This clone has just one count. The chain has TRBV27 and TRBJ2-3; weak D call: TRBD2 (6 bases). V was shortened by 6 bases and J by 8 bases, with 24 bases between the two germline ends. Germline loops: CDR1 MNHEY, CDR2 SMNVEV (reference sequence). The CDR3 runs 16 residues. As DNA, the CDR3 is TGTGCCAGCAGGAGAATGCGGGATGACCGAAGTTCTACGCAGTATTTT. It translates to CASRRMRDDRSSTQYF.

This clone has a single count. The chain has TRBV3-1 (or the pseudogene TRBV3-2) and TRBJ2-1, with 13 bases matching TRBD2. Germline V gives CDR1 LGHDT, CDR2 YNNKEL (reference sequence). The CDR3 loop spans 14 amino acids. V lost 4 bases, J lost 10 bases, and 4 bases stayed unmatched. CDR3: CASSPPGLAGEQFF. The CDR3 bases are TGTGCCAGCAGCCCCCCGGGACTAGCGGGGGAGCAGTTCTTC.

This chain connects TRBV5-4 to TRBJ1-1; the D gene is possibly TRBD1 (6 bases). Germline V gene data show CDR1 as SGHNT and CDR2 as YYREEE (reference sequence). CDR3 size: 16 residues. The V end was cut by 7 bases, the J end by 2 bases, with 21 bases between. In DNA, the CDR3 is TGTGCCAGCGGTAAGGACAGCCCGGGGAAAAACACTGAAGCTTTCTTT. As protein: CASGKDSPGKNTEAFF.

The chain employs TRBV5-1 and TRBJ2-7; TRBD2 is a possible D gene (6 bases). The CDR3 loop spans 14 amino acids. Trimming took off 3 bases at V and 3 bases at J, with 13 bases between the two ends. Germline CDR1 is SGHRS and CDR2 is YFSETQ. The CDR3 coding sequence is TGCGCCAGCAGCTCGGAGGGACCGAACTACGAGCAGTACTTC. Its translation is CASSSEGPNYEQYF.

The chain combines TRBV7-7 with TRBJ2-2; TRBD1 matches 8 bases. Germline CDR1 and CDR2: SSHAT and FNYEAQ (reference sequence). The CDR3 extends over 13 amino acids. Trimming cost V 5 bases and J 5 bases; bases outside gene matches: 1. The CDR3 sequence is CASSGDRTGELFF. The CDR3 DNA sequence: TGTGCCAGCAGCGGGGACAGGACCGGGGAGCTGTTTTTT.

The rearrangement joins TRBV7-7 to TRBJ2-1; 10 bases align to TRBD1. CDR3 length equals 15 residues. Germline loops: CDR1 SSHAT, CDR2 FNYEAQ (reference sequence). Trimming cost V 2 bases and J 8 bases; bases outside gene matches: 6. As DNA, the CDR3 is TGTGCCAGCAGCTTAAGCCCCGGGACAGGGGATGAGCAGTTCTTC. It specifies CASSLSPGTGDEQFF.